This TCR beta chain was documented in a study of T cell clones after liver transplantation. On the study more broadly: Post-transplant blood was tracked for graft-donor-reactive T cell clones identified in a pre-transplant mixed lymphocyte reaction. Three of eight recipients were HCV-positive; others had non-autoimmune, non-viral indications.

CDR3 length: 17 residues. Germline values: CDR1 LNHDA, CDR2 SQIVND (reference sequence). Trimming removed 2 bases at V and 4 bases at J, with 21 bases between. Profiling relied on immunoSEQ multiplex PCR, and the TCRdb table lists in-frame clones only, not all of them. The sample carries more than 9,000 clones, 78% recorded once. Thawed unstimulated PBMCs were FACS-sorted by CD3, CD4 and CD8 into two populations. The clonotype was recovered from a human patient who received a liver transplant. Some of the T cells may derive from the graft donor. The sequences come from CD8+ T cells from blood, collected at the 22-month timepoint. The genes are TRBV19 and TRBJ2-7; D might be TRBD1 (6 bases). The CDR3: CASSIYSVRGGTYEQYF. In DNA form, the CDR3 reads TGTGCCAGTAGTATATATTCCGTGAGAGGGGGTACGTACGAGCAGTACTTC.